This T cell receptor (beta chain) was sequenced for a study of CD8 T cells in ankylosing spondylitis. Study outcomes and limitations: Certain motif variants had earlier been reported in reactive arthritis synovial fluid and blood. From matched ankylosing spondylitis synovial fluid, disease-linked clones were reportedly recovered at significantly enriched levels. Seven or eight highly homologous variants made up a TCR beta motif, and this motif appeared characteristic of ankylosing spondylitis blood.

The authors made TCR beta libraries by quantitative 5'-RACE with molecular barcodes. MiXCR, run by TCRdb on the 5' RACE reads, gives a single entry per CDR3 protein. This repertoire shows a few hundred thousand distinct CDR3 sequences, approximately 17% found once; its top ten account for about 0.94%. Trimming pared 0 bases from V and 4 bases from J, leaving 11 bases between. Germline V gene lookup returns CDR1 SGDLS and CDR2 YYNGEE. The CDR3 covers 15 residues. This clonotype has at least ten counts. Its antigen is as yet unknown. This TCR was recovered from a male donor with ankylosing spondylitis. The gene calls are TRBV9 and TRBJ2-1; perhaps D is TRBD1 or TRBD2 (6 bases each). The sequenced sample was blood, either unsorted or a sorted T cell fraction (not recorded which). The chain's CDR3 is CASSVDRAGYNEQFF. The CDR3 nucleotides read TGTGCCAGCAGCGTAGACAGGGCGGGATACAATGAGCAGTTCTTC.